The following is a T cell receptor beta chain sequence with its context. Its antigen is as yet unknown. This sample was taken from a study of cytomegalovirus exposure and HLA in healthy donors. Across the whole study: Ancestry clustering placed around four fifths of 350 to 500 genotyped donors in the Caucasian-associated cluster. General observations from the study: High sensitivity and specificity were reportedly achieved when the classifier diagnosed cytomegalovirus status.

Trimming pared 7 bases from V and 0 bases from J, leaving 9 bases between. The CDR3 extends over 13 amino acids. Germline-derived CDR1 and CDR2 are SGHTA and FQGNSA. In the PCR, 60 Vbeta and 13 Jbeta primers were used. TCRdb's table, derived via immunoSEQ multiplex PCR, lists solely in-frame clones and lacks some. The data show 120,000 to 150,000 clones, roughly 77% seen once. The sequencing input was PBMCs. This clonotype was sampled from a woman under 40 in good health and CMV-seronegative. The chain uses TRBV7-2 and TRBJ1-1, with unresolved D. The CDR3 DNA follows: TGTGCCAGCACCCTGACTGTGAACACTGAAGCTTTCTTT. Protein product: CASTLTVNTEAFF.